A selection of T cell receptor beta chains follows, all from one sample in a study of cytomegalovirus exposure and HLA in healthy donors. TCRdb keeps only in-frame clones here, not all; method: immunoSEQ multiplex PCR. Among about 160,000 clones listed, around 83% were seen once. Sequencing was done on a sample of PBMCs. All receptors derive from a man aged 18 to 29 in good health and CMV-seropositive. CDR3s include the opening cysteine and the closing phenylalanine or tryptophan. Each record gives: J gene, V gene, D gene, clone size, CDR3 protein, CDR3 DNA. The D gene is left open where the match is weak. For some rows the clone size is stated as once, few or many, or as a class when expanded; others skip it.

TRBJ1-5	TRBV7-9	-	-	CASSLAGPNQPQHF	TGTGCCAGCAGCTTGGCAGGGCCGAATCAGCCCCAGCATTTT
TRBJ1-5	TRBV15	TRBD1	-	CATSGTGRRQPQHF	TGTGCCACCAGCGGGACAGGGCGCCGTCAGCCCCAGCATTTT
TRBJ1-1	TRBV18	TRBD1	-	CASSPGDRGYTEAFF	TGTGCCAGCTCACCGGGGGACAGGGGTTACACTGAAGCTTTCTTT
TRBJ1-4	TRBV5-6	TRBD1	-	CASSLLGGAGGEKLFF	TGTGCCAGCAGCTTGTTAGGGGGCGCAGGTGGTGAAAAACTGTTTTTT
TRBJ1-1	TRBV5-4	-	-	CASSLYTAGLNTEAFF	TGTGCCAGCAGCTTGTATACGGCGGGCCTGAACACTGAAGCTTTCTTT
TRBJ2-1	TRBV7-9	-	-	CASSLSFSYNEQFF	TGTGCCAGCAGCTTATCTTTCAGCTACAATGAGCAGTTCTTC
TRBJ1-2	TRBV30	-	-	CAWRQPGQGYYGYTF	TGTGCCTGGAGACAGCCGGGGCAGGGGTATTATGGCTACACCTTC
TRBJ1-2	TRBV18	-	few	CASSPNRRTDTNYGYTF	TGTGCCAGCTCACCGAACAGGAGAACGGACACTAACTATGGCTACACCTTC
TRBJ2-1	TRBV11-2	TRBD1	once	CASSLGQGAGEQFF	TGTGCCAGCAGTTTGGGTCAGGGGGCAGGTGAGCAGTTCTTC
TRBJ1-5	TRBV7-2	-	-	CASSTYNQPQHF	TGTGCCAGCAGCACTTATAATCAGCCCCAGCATTTT
TRBJ2-1	TRBV11-2	-	-	CASSLGAGTYNEQFF	TGTGCCAGCAGCTTAGGAGCGGGGACATACAATGAGCAGTTCTTC
TRBJ2-6	TRBV5-4	TRBD2	-	CASSYGSAGYGANVLTF	TGTGCCAGCAGCTACGGTTCAGCGGGGTATGGGGCCAACGTCCTGACTTTC
TRBJ2-7	TRBV5-1	-	once	CASSIQGTYEQYF	TGCGCCAGCAGCATTCAGGGTACCTACGAGCAGTACTTC
TRBJ2-5	TRBV5-1	TRBD2	-	CASSLDPGGQETQYF	TGCGCCAGCAGCTTGGATCCGGGGGGGCAGGAGACCCAGTACTTC
TRBJ1-6	TRBV27	-	-	CASSLWYNSALHF	TGTGCCAGCAGTTTATGGTATAATTCAGCCCTCCACTTT
TRBJ2-2	TRBV4-2	-	-	CASSQERVGGELFF	TGTGCCAGCAGCCAAGAGAGGGTTGGCGGGGAGCTGTTTTTT
TRBJ1-6	TRBV9	TRBD1	-	CASSRTGPDSPLHF	TGTGCCAGCAGTCGGACAGGGCCCGATTCACCCCTCCACTTT
TRBJ2-5	TRBV5-1	TRBD2	once	CASSQGLAGGGYEETQYF	TGCGCCAGCAGCCAGGGACTAGCGGGGGGAGGATACGAAGAGACCCAGTACTTC
TRBJ2-5	TRBV10-3	-	-	CACGGGMETQYF	TGTGCCTGTGGGGGGGGCATGGAGACCCAGTACTTC
TRBJ2-3	TRBV7-2	-	-	CAIGWGGPDTQYF	TGTGCCATCGGCTGGGGGGGCCCGGATACGCAGTATTTT
TRBJ2-5	TRBV5-1	TRBD2	-	CASSSVGLAGAETQYF	TGCGCCAGCAGCTCGGTGGGACTAGCGGGGGCAGAGACCCAGTACTTC
TRBJ2-2	TRBV4-2	-	-	CASSQGPPVTGELFF	TGTGCCAGCAGCCAAGGGCCCCCAGTCACCGGGGAGCTGTTTTTT
TRBJ2-3	TRBV7-2	TRBD2	-	CASSFAGGTGYTQYF	TGTGCCAGCAGCTTCGCGGGGGGCACCGGGTATACGCAGTATTTT
TRBJ1-1	TRBV6-5	-	few	CASSYGRNTEAFF	TGTGCCAGCAGTTACGGCAGGAACACTGAAGCTTTCTTT
TRBJ1-2	TRBV4-2	-	-	CASSPFEGGFSNYGYTF	TGTGCCAGCAGCCCGTTCGAGGGAGGCTTTTCTAACTATGGCTACACCTTC
TRBJ1-6	TRBV6-5	TRBD1	-	CASSVTGVENSPLHF	TGTGCCAGCAGTGTGACAGGGGTGGAGAATTCACCCCTCCACTTT
TRBJ1-5	TRBV2	-	-	CATGAGGKSNQPQHF	TGTGCCACCGGGGCCGGGGGGAAGAGCAATCAGCCCCAGCATTTT